This T cell receptor beta chain was captured by sequencing in a study of blood T cell repertoires in COVID-19. As originally analysed: It was from reference gene primer amplification that nucleated cell counts were estimated. Measured with immunoSEQ multiplex PCR; TCRdb has only the in-frame clones, and not every one. V and J calls and clone size come straight from that table; D and trimming were deduced from the DNA. The table includes about 220,000 clones, around 84% detected once. This clone was found a few times. Recruitment covered 20 to 25 US areas and drew participants whose ages spanned 18 to 89 years. The sequenced material came from PBMCs or T cells enriched from blood (not recorded which). The TCR was taken from a woman aged 40 to 50 who had recovered from COVID-19.

In nucleotides, the CDR3 is TGCGCCAGCAGCGCGCAGGAGAACACTGAAGCTTTCTTT. Protein product: CASSAQENTEAFF. The chain uses TRBV5-1 and TRBJ1-1; D gene uncertain. This CDR3 has 13 amino acids. Deletions cut 4 bases from V and 1 base from J, with 8 bases between. CDR1 SGHRS and CDR2 YFSETQ come from the germline V gene.